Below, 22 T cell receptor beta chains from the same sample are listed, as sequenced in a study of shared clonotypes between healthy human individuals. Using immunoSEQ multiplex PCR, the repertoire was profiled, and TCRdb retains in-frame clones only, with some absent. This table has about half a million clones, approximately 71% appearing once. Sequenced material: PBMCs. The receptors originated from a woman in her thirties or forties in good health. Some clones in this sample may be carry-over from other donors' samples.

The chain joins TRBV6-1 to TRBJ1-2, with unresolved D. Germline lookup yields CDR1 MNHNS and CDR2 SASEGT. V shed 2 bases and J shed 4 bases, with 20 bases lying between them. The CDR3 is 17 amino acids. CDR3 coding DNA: TGTGCCAGCAGTGAATTGAATAGCGGTAACCCTTTCTATGGCTACACCTTC. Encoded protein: CASSELNSGNPFYGYTF.

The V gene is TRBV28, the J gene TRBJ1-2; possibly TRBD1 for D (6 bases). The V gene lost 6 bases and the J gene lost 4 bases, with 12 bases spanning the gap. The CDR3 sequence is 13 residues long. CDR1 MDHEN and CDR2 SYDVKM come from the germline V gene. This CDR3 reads CASSTGLGYGYTF. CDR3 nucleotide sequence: TGTGCCAGCAGCACAGGGTTGGGCTATGGCTACACCTTC.

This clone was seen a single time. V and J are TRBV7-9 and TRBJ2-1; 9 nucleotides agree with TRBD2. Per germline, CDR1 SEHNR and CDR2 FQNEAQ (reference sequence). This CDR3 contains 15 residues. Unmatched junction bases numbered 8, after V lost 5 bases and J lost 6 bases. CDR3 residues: CASSNISGRSNEQFF. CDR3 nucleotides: TGTGCCAGCAGCAATATTAGCGGGAGAAGCAATGAGCAGTTCTTC.

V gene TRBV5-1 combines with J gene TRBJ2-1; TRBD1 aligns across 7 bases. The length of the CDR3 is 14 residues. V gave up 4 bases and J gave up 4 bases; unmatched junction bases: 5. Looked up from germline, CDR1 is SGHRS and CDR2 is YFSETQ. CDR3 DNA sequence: TGCGCCAGCAGCCAATCGACAGGGTACAATGAGCAGTTCTTC. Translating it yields CASSQSTGYNEQFF.

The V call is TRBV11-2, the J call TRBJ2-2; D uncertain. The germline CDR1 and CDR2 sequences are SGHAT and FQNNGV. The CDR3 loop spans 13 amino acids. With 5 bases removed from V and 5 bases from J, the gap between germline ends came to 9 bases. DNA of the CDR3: TGTGCCAGCAGCCAGGACCGGACCGGGGAGCTGTTTTTT. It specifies CASSQDRTGELFF.

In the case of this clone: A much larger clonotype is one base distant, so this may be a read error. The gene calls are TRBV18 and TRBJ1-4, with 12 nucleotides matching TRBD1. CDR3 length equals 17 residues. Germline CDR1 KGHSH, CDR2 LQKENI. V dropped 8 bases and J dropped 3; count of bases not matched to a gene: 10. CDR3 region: CASPLGTGGTSNEKLFF. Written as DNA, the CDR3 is TGTGCCAGCCCACTCGGGACAGGGGGCACTTCTAATGAAAAACTGTTTTTT.

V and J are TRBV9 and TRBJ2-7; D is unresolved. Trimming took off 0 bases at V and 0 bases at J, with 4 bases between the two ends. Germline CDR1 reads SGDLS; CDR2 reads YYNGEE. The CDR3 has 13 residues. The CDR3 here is CASSVGSSYEQYF. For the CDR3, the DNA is TGTGCCAGCAGCGTAGGAAGCTCCTACGAGCAGTACTTC.

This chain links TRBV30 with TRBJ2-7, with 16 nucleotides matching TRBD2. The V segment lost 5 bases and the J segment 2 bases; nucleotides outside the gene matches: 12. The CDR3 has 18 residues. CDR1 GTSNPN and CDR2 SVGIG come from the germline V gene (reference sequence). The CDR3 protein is CAWSSGLAGGLPPYEQYF. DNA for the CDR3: TGTGCCTGGTCTTCGGGACTAGCGGGAGGGCTCCCCCCCTACGAGCAGTACTTC.

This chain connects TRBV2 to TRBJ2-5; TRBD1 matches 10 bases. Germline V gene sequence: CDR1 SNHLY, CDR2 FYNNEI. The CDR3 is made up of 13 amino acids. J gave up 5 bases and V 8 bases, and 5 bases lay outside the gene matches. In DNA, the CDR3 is TGTGCCAGCGGAGACAGGGGGCGCGAGACCCAGTACTTC. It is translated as CASGDRGRETQYF.

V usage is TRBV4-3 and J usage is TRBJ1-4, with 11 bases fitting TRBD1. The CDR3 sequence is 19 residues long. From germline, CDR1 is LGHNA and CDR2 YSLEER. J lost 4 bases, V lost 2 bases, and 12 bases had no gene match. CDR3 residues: CASSQRPGTGGLINEKLFF. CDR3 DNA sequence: TGCGCCAGCAGCCAACGGCCCGGGACAGGGGGTCTTATTAATGAAAAACTGTTTTTT.

CDR3 coding DNA: TGTGCCATCACCTCAGACAACAGGGGGCAGGCAGATACGCAGTATTTT. Translation: CAITSDNRGQADTQYF. The V gene is TRBV10-3, the J gene TRBJ2-3; 9 nucleotides line up with TRBD1. This CDR3 is built from 16 residues. The germline V gene encodes CDR1 ENHRY and CDR2 SYGVKD. The V gene end was trimmed by 7 bases and the J gene end by 4 bases; junction bases not matched to a gene: 12.

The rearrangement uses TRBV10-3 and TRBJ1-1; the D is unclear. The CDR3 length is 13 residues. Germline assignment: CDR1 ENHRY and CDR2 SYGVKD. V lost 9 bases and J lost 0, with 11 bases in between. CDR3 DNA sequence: TGTGCCATGGCCGGAGTACTGAACACTGAAGCTTTCTTT. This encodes CAMAGVLNTEAFF.

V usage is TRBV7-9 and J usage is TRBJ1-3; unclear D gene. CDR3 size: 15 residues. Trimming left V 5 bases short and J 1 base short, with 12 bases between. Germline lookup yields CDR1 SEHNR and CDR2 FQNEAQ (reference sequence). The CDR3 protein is CASSRRGSSGNTIYF. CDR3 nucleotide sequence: TGTGCCAGCAGCCGGCGGGGATCTTCTGGAAACACCATATATTTT.

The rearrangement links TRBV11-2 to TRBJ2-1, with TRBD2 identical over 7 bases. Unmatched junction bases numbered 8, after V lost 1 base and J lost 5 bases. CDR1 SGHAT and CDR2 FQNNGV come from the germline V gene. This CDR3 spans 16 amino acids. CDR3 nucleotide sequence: TGTGCCAGCAGCTTAGTTGGCGGGAGAGTAAACAATGAGCAGTTCTTC. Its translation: CASSLVGGRVNNEQFF. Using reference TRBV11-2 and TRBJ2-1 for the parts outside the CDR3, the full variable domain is EAGVAQSPRYKIIEKRQSVAFWCNPISGHATLYWYQQILGQGPKLLIQFQNNGVVDDSQLPKDRFSAERLKGVDSTLKIQPAKLEDSAVYLCASSLVGGRVNNEQFFGPGTRLTVL.

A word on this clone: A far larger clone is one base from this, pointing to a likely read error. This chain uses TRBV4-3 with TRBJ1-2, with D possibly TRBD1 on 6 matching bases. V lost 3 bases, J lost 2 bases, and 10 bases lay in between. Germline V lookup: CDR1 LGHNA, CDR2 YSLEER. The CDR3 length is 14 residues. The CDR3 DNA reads TGCGCCAGCAGCCAGGACAGAAACAACTATGGCTACACCTTC. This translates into CASSQDRNNYGYTF.

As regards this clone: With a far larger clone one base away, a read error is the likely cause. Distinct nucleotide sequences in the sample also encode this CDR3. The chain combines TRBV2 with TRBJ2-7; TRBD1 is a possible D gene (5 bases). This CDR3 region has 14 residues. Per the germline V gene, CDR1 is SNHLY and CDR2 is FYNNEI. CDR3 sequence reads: CASSAQGPPYEQYF. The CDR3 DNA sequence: TGTGCCAGCAGCGCCCAGGGTCCCCCCTACGAGCAATACTTC.

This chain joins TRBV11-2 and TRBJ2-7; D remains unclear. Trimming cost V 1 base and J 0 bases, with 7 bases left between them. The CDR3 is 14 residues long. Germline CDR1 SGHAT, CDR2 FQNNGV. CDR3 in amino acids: CASSLAVYSYEQYF. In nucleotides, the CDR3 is TGTGCCAGCAGCTTAGCTGTCTACTCCTACGAGCAGTACTTC.

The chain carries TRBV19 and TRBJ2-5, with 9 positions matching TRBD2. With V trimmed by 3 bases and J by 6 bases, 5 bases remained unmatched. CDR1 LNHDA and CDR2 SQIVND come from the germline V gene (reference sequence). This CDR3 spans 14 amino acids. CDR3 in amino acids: CASSMGGRVKTQYF. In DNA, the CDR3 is TGTGCCAGTAGTATGGGCGGGAGGGTCAAGACCCAGTACTTC. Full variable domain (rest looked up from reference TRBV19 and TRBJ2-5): DGGITQSPKYLFRKEGQNVTLSCEQNLNHDAMYWYRQDPGQGLRLIYYSQIVNDFQKGDIAEGYSVSREKKESFPLTVTSAQKNPTAFYLCASSMGGRVKTQYFGPGTRLLVL.

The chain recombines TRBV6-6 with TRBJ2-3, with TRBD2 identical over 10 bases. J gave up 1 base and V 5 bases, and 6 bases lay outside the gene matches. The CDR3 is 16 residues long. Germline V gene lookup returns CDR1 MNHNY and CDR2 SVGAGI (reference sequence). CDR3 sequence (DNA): TGTGCCAGCAGTAAATTAGGGACTAGCGGCACAGATACGCAGTATTTT. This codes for CASSKLGTSGTDTQYF.

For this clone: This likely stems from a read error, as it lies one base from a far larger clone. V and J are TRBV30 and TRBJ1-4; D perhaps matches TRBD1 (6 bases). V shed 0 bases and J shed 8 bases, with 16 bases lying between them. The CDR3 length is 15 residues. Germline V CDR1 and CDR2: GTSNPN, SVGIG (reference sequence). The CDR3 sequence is CAWSVLRAGGEKLFF. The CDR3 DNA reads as TGTGCCTGGAGTGTACTCAGGGCGGGGGGCGAAAAACTGTTTTTT. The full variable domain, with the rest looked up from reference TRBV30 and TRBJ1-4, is SQTIHQWPATLVQPVGSPLSLECTVEGTSNPNLYWYRQAAGRGLQLLFYSVGIGQISSEVPQNLSASRPQDRQFILSSKKLLLSDSGFYLCAWSVLRAGGEKLFFGSGTQLSVL.

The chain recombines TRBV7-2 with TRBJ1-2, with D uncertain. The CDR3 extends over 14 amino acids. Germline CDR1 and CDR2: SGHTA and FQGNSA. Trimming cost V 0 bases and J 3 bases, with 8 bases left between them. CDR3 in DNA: TGTGCCAGCAGCTTAGCGCTGGGGTACTATGGCTACACCTTC. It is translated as CASSLALGYYGYTF. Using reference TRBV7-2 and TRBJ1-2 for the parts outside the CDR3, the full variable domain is GAGVSQSPSNKVTEKGKDVELRCDPISGHTALYWYRQSLGQGLEFLIYFQGNSAPDKSGLPSDRFSAERTGGSVSTLTIQRTQQEDSAVYLCASSLALGYYGYTFGSGTRLTVV.

Here the CDR3 reads CASSPSGRDWDTQYF. The CDR3 DNA reads as TGTGCCAGCAGCCCCAGCGGGAGAGATTGGGATACGCAGTATTTT. The gene calls are TRBV6-5 and TRBJ2-3; 8 nucleotides align to TRBD2. The CDR3 is 15 amino acids. Germline-derived CDR1 and CDR2 are MNHEY and SVGAGI. V lost 6 bases and J lost 6; bases outside the gene matches: 11.